Shown below are 15 T cell receptor beta chains from a single sample sequenced in a study of blood T cell repertoires in COVID-19. Only in-frame clones appear in the TCRdb table, and some are missing; sequencing was by immunoSEQ multiplex PCR. The table shows 20,000 to 30,000 clones, with more than 80% occurring only once. The sequencing input was peripheral blood. The source is a human donor in a cohort sampled during active COVID-19.

The chain employs TRBV18 and TRBJ2-7; 8 positions match TRBD2. CDR3 length: 15 amino acids. Germline-derived CDR1 and CDR2 are KGHSH and LQKENI. Trimming cost V 2 bases and J 2 bases; bases outside gene matches: 5. The CDR3 nucleotides read TGTGCCAGCTCACCAGGGGCGGGAGGTCCCTACGAGCAGTACTTC. This codes for CASSPGAGGPYEQYF.

The chain has TRBV6-5 and TRBJ2-1; 9 bases are shared with TRBD1. The germline CDR1 and CDR2 sequences are MNHEY and SVGAGI. This CDR3 is 14 amino acids long. The V segment lost 10 bases and the J segment 4 bases; nucleotides outside the gene matches: 8. The CDR3 DNA reads as TGTGCCACCCCGACAGGGGGGGGATACAATGAGCAGTTCTTC. It is translated as CATPTGGGYNEQFF.

The gene calls are TRBV7-2 and TRBJ1-2; 8 nucleotides line up with TRBD1. The V gene end was trimmed by 1 base and the J gene end by 7 bases; junction bases not matched to a gene: 2. Germline CDR1 reads SGHTA; CDR2 reads FQGNSA. This CDR3 has 13 residues. The CDR3 DNA reads TGTGCCAGCAGCTTAGGACAGGGGTTTGGCTACACCTTC. Its protein product is CASSLGQGFGYTF.

The CDR3 region has the DNA TGTGCCACCAGCAGAGTTGGTCAGCGCTCTGGAAACACCATATATTTT. As protein: CATSRVGQRSGNTIYF. The chain links TRBV15 to TRBJ1-3; D gene uncertain. Germline V gene data show CDR1 as LNHNV and CDR2 as YYDKDF (reference sequence). Between the trimmed V and J ends, which lost 1 base and 0 bases, there was a span of 10 bases. The CDR3 loop spans 16 amino acids.

The chain carries TRBV6-2 or TRBV6-3 and TRBJ2-4; 8 bases line up with TRBD1. The CDR3 is 16 amino acids. Germline loops: CDR1 MNHEY, CDR2 SVGEGT. The ends lost 4 bases at V and 4 bases at J; junction bases unmatched: 9. The CDR3 DNA reads TGTGCCAGCAGTTGGGTGTCAGGGGGCATTAAAAACATTCAGTACTTC. It is translated as CASSWVSGGIKNIQYF.

The chain has TRBV5-6 and TRBJ2-5, with 9 positions matching TRBD1. Per germline, CDR1 SGHDT and CDR2 YYEEEE. The CDR3 is made up of 17 amino acids. J gave up 5 bases and V 3 bases, and 14 bases lay outside the gene matches. The CDR3: CASSSPIGQGLGETQYF. The CDR3 bases are TGTGCCAGCAGCTCACCCATAGGACAGGGGTTGGGCGAGACCCAGTACTTC.

V gene TRBV9 combines with J gene TRBJ1-3; no clear D. Germline lookup yields CDR1 SGDLS and CDR2 YYNGEE. Trimming removed 0 bases from V and 4 bases from J, with 11 bases in between. This CDR3 spans 15 amino acids. CDR3 region: CASSVESGSGNTIYF. CDR3 nucleotides: TGTGCCAGCAGCGTAGAATCGGGGAGCGGAAACACCATATATTTT.

The chain is built from TRBV7-9 and TRBJ2-7, with 11 bases identical to TRBD1. The junction had 8 bases not matched to a gene; V was cut back by 5 bases and J by 5 bases. The CDR3 is 15 amino acids. In germline, CDR1 is SEHNR, CDR2 FQNEAQ (reference sequence). CDR3 nucleotides: TGTGCCAGCAGCATAAGGACAGGGGGCTTGGACGAGCAGTACTTC. This codes for CASSIRTGGLDEQYF.

The chain recombines TRBV20-1 with TRBJ1-4; no clear D. The CDR3 has 14 amino acids. The V end lost 3 bases, the J end lost 7 bases, and 15 bases lay between the germline ends. CDR1 DFQATT and CDR2 SNEGSKA come from the germline V gene (reference sequence). Written as DNA, the CDR3 is TGCAGTGCTAGTTTGGTGGGAGTAGGTGAAAAACTGTTTTTT. It translates to CSASLVGVGEKLFF.

The rearrangement links TRBV5-1 to TRBJ2-4; 9 bases line up with TRBD2. The germline CDR1 and CDR2 sequences are SGHRS and YFSETQ. V dropped 0 bases and J dropped 4; count of bases not matched to a gene: 5. This CDR3 has 16 amino acids. This CDR3 reads CASSLEASGVKNIQYF. Here the CDR3 DNA reads TGCGCCAGCAGCTTGGAGGCTAGCGGGGTTAAAAACATTCAGTACTTC.

The chain combines TRBV2 with TRBJ1-5, with 7 bases identical to TRBD1. The CDR3 loop spans 14 amino acids. The junction had 8 bases not matched to a gene; V was cut back by 6 bases and J by 6 bases. Germline assignment: CDR1 SNHLY and CDR2 FYNNEI. Written as DNA, the CDR3 is TGTGCCAGCAGAAGACAGGGTCAGGGTCAGCCCCAGCATTTT. Its protein is CASRRQGQGQPQHF.

This chain links TRBV11-2 with TRBJ2-7; 9 bases line up with TRBD1. The ends lost 5 bases at V and 4 bases at J; junction bases unmatched: 9. CDR1 and CDR2 (germline): SGHAT, FQNNGV. The length of the CDR3 is 15 residues. The CDR3 region is CASSLSGGQGYEQYF. CDR3 DNA: TGTGCCAGCAGCCTCTCGGGGGGACAGGGTTACGAGCAGTACTTC.

The chain links TRBV7-9 to TRBJ2-3, with 14 nucleotides matching TRBD2. With V trimmed by 5 bases and J by 1 base, 2 bases remained unmatched. The CDR3 spans 16 residues. Germline V gene sequence: CDR1 SEHNR, CDR2 FQNEAQ (reference sequence). CDR3 sequence reads: CASSKGLAGGTDTQYF. The CDR3 DNA follows: TGTGCCAGCAGCAAGGGACTAGCGGGAGGCACAGATACGCAGTATTTT.

This clone was detected only once. The genes are TRBV9 and TRBJ2-1; D might be TRBD1 (5 bases). Germline loops: CDR1 SGDLS, CDR2 YYNGEE. CDR3 length: 13 amino acids. Trimming left V 2 bases short and J 10 bases short, with 13 bases between. CDR3 loop: CASSVFQGQEQFF. The CDR3 nucleotides read TGTGCCAGCAGCGTTTTCCAGGGCCAAGAGCAGTTCTTC. The full variable domain, in which reference TRBV9 and TRBJ2-1 provide the parts outside the CDR3, is DSGVTQTPKHLITATGQRVTLRCSPRSGDLSVYWYQQSLDQGLQFLIQYYNGEERAKGNILERFSAQQFPDLHSELNLSSLELGDSALYFCASSVFQGQEQFFGPGTRLTVL.

This sequence joins TRBV19 and TRBJ2-6, with 7 bases identical to TRBD1. The CDR3 has 18 amino acids. Germline V lookup: CDR1 LNHDA, CDR2 SQIVND (reference sequence). After removal of 4 bases from V and 0 bases from J, the junction contained 9 bases not matched to a gene. CDR3 in amino acids: CASSTMRGQNSGANVLTF. CDR3 sequence (DNA): TGTGCCAGTAGTACCATGAGGGGACAGAACTCTGGGGCCAACGTCCTGACTTTC. Based on the CDR3 plus reference TRBV19 and TRBJ2-6, the full variable domain is DGGITQSPKYLFRKEGQNVTLSCEQNLNHDAMYWYRQDPGQGLRLIYYSQIVNDFQKGDIAEGYSVSREKKESFPLTVTSAQKNPTAFYLCASSTMRGQNSGANVLTFGAGSRLTVL.